This T cell receptor (beta chain) was sequenced for a study of synovial regulatory T cells in juvenile arthritis. Study at large: A few patients were therapy-naive; roughly 6 received methotrexate alone.

CDR1 is SGHDT, CDR2 YYEEEE, per germline. The CDR3 runs to 15 residues. The DNA is not on file. Regarding the study as a whole: Largely private between patients, iaTreg TCR repertoires showed partial overlap with synovial Teff and blood CPL repertoires.

Median age around 12 years (about 2.3-22.9); median disease duration 7 years (0.2-19.1). Only in-frame clones appear in the TCRdb table, and some are missing; sequencing was by immunoSEQ multiplex PCR. The listing records 8,000 to 10,000 clones. Concerning this clone: Its antigen is currently unknown.

The origin of this receptor is a donor younger than 30 with juvenile idiopathic arthritis. Specimen: Treg cells from blood. Stated subset: remaining (HLA-DR-negative) circulating blood Treg cells. The chain links TRBV5-6 to TRBJ1-1. The CDR3 sequence: CASSLFLSGSGGAFF.